The clone carrying this T cell receptor beta chain came up a few times. Amplified TCR beta CDR3 regions came from RNA transcripts. Using the HTBI primer set, a first-round RT-PCR was run on the TCR CDR3. TCRdb fed the multiplex PCR reads into MiXCR, producing one record per CDR3 protein. Here the sample spans hundreds of thousands of distinct CDR3 sequences, around a third being singletons. This entry comes from a study of T cells in Graves' hyperthyroidism and ophthalmopathy. No ophthalmopathy progression within 18 months constituted stable Graves' hyperthyroidism. Patients showing uncontrolled infection, other autoimmune disease, pregnancy or lactation were ineligible. The receptor was isolated from a woman between 40 and 50 years old with Graves' hyperthyroidism. Input material: blood.

The CDR3 here is CASSSFQGNNEQYF. The CDR3 coding sequence is TGTGCCAGCAGTTCATTCCAGGGGAACAACGAGCAGTACTTC. V gene TRBV6-5 combines with J gene TRBJ2-7; the D gene is possibly TRBD1 (6 bases). The ends were cut back, 4 bases at V and 5 bases at J, with 15 bases in the middle. In germline, CDR1 is MNHEY, CDR2 SVGAGI. The CDR3 covers 14 residues.